This entry lists 4 T cell receptor beta chains sequenced from one sample in a study of molecular identifiers for immune sequencing clone quantification. Via MiXCR, TCRdb re-called the PCR reads, giving one row per CDR3 protein. The sample records about 320,000 distinct CDR3 sequences, roughly a fifth being singletons. The sequencing sample was made of naive CD8+ T cells from blood, with Jurkat cell RNA spiked in. Subset reported: FACS-sorted CD8+CD4-CCR7+CD45RA+ naive T cells. These receptors came from a human donor in good health. Some libraries in this study had Jurkat cell RNA spiked in.

This clonotype was detected ten times or more. CDR3 sequence reads: CASSLLQQGPYEQYF. In DNA, the CDR3 is TGTGCCAGCAGCCTCCTCCAACAGGGCCCGTACGAGCAGTACTTC. This chain joins TRBV11-2 and TRBJ2-7; D may be TRBD1 (6 bases). V dropped 5 bases and J dropped 4 bases, with 18 bases sitting between them. The length of the CDR3 is 15 residues. Germline-derived CDR1 and CDR2 are SGHAT and FQNNGV.

Of note for this clonotype: A much larger clone lies one base from this, so it may be a read error. This sequence joins TRBV20-1 and TRBJ2-3, with unresolved D. Germline CDR1 reads DFQATT; CDR2 reads SNEGSKA (reference sequence). Trimming took off 0 bases at V and 0 bases at J, with 10 bases between the two ends. The CDR3 extends over 15 amino acids. The chain's CDR3 is CSARDSATSTDTQYF. The CDR3, as DNA: TGCAGTGCTAGAGATTCTGCAACTAGCACAGATACGCAGTATTTT.

As concerns this clonotype: A much larger clonotype is one base distant, so this may be a read error. No conserved phenylalanine or tryptophan ends this CDR3, so it is likely a read error. The chain links TRBV5-1 to TRBJ2-1; D gene uncertain. The CDR3 sequence is 15 residues long. Germline V CDR1 and CDR2: SGHRS, YFSETQ. Trimming pared 1 base from V and 0 bases from J, leaving 8 bases between. This chain's CDR3 is CASSLHTSSYNEQFL. In DNA form, the CDR3 reads TGCGCCAGCAGCTTGCACACCAGCTCCTACAATGAGCAGTTCCTC.

The V call is TRBV12-3 or TRBV12-4, the J call TRBJ2-1, with 10 bases that match TRBD2. V shed 0 bases and J 10 bases; nucleotides not matched to a gene: 3. The CDR3 sequence is 14 residues long. CDR3 protein: CASSLAGAGGEQFF. CDR3 bases: TGTGCCAGCAGTTTAGCGGGAGCGGGGGGGGAGCAGTTCTTC.